Only one count was recorded for the clone carrying this TCR beta chain. The data derive from a study of blood T cell repertoires in COVID-19. Turning to the study itself: Samples representing acute and convalescent COVID-19 were sourced from the United States, Italy and Spain.

Repertoires were generated with immunoSEQ multiplex PCR, while TCRdb's copy carries only in-frame clones and drops some. The repertoire includes 65,000 to 80,000 clones, roughly four fifths of them detected once, and roughly 22% sits in the top ten. CDR1 and CDR2 (germline): MDHEN, SYDVKM. This CDR3 has 17 amino acids. V lost 3 bases, J lost 10 bases, and 13 bases stayed unmatched. This sequence joins TRBV28 and TRBJ2-3; TRBD2 matches 13 bases. Sequenced input: peripheral blood. This clonotype was sampled from a human donor in a cohort sampled during active COVID-19. DNA of the CDR3: TGTGCCAGCAGTTTCCCGGGACTAGCGGGGTCCCGCGGGGCGCAGTATTTT. Protein: CASSFPGLAGSRGAQYF.